This T cell receptor beta chain is from a study of blood T cell repertoires in COVID-19. At the level of the study: Acute-phase and convalescent COVID-19 samples originated in the United States, Italy and Spain. PBMCs, B-cell-depleted T cells, or T cells provided the cDNA or gDNA that made up the material.

The CDR3 spans 15 residues. V shed 0 bases and J 7 bases; nucleotides not matched to a gene: 5. Germline CDR1 LNHNV, CDR2 YYDKDF (reference sequence). Original handling: Amplification from reference gene primers served as the basis for estimated nucleated cell counts. Profiled with immunoSEQ multiplex PCR; TCRdb holds only in-frame clones, not every one. That table gives V, J and clone size, and the DNA gave D and trimming. The sample records 200,000 to 300,000 clones, about 83% being singletons. The V and J genes are TRBV15 and TRBJ1-4; 7 bases match TRBD1. Material for sequencing was peripheral blood. This clonotype was sampled from a human donor in a cohort sampled during active COVID-19. CDR3 coding DNA: TGTGCCACCAGCAGAGATCAAGGGGGCGGTGAAAAACTGTTTTTT. The encoded protein is CATSRDQGGGEKLFF.